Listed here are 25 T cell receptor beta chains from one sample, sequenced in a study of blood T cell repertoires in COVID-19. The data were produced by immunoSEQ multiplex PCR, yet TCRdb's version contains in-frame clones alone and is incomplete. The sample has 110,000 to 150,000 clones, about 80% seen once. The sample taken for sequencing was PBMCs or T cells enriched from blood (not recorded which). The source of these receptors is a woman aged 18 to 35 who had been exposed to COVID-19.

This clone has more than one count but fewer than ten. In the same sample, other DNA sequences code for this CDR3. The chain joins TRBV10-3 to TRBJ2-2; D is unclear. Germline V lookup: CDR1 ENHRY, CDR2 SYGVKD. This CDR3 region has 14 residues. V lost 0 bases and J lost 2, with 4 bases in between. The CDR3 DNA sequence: TGTGCCATCAGTGAGTCGAGCAACACCGGGGAGCTGTTTTTT. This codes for CAISESSNTGELFF.

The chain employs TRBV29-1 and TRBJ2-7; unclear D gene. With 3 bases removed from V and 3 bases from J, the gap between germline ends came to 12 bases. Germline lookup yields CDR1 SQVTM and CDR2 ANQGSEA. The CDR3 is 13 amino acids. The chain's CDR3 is CSVEFSSSYEQYF. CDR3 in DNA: TGCAGCGTTGAGTTCTCATCCAGCTACGAGCAGTACTTC.

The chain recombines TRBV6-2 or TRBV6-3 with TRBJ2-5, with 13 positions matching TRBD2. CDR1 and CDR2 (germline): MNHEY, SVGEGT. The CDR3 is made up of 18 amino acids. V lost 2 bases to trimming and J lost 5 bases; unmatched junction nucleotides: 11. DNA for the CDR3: TGTGCCAGCAGTTACACCGGACTAGCGGGAGTGATGAGCGAGACCCAGTACTTC. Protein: CASSYTGLAGVMSETQYF.

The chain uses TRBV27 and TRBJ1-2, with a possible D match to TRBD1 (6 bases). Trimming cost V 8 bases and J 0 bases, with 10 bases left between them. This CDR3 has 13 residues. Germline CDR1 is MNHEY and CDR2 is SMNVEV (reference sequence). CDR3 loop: CASGDTSNYGYTF. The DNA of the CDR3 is TGTGCCAGCGGGGACACCTCTAACTATGGCTACACCTTC.

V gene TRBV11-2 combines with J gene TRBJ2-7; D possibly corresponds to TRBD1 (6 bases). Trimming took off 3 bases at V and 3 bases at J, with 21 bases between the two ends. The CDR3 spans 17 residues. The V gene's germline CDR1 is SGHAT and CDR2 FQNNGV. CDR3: CASSFAGASGLGYEQYF. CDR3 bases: TGTGCCAGCAGCTTTGCAGGGGCTTCAGGACTGGGCTACGAGCAGTACTTC.

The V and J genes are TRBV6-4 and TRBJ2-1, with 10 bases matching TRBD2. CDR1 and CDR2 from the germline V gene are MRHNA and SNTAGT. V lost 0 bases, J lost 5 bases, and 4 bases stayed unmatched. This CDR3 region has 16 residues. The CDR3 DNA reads TGTGCCAGCAGTGACTCGAGCGGGAGGGACCACAATGAGCAGTTCTTC. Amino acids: CASSDSSGRDHNEQFF.

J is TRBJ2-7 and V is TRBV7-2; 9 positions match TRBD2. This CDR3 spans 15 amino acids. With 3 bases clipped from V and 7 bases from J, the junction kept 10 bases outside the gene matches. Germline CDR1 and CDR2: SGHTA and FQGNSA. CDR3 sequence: CASSFSGRGPGEQYF. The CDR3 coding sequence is TGTGCCAGCAGCTTTAGCGGGAGAGGACCGGGAGAGCAGTACTTC. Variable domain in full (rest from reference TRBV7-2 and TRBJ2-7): GAGVSQSPSNKVTEKGKDVELRCDPISGHTALYWYRQSLGQGLEFLIYFQGNSAPDKSGLPSDRFSAERTGGSVSTLTIQRTQQEDSAVYLCASSFSGRGPGEQYFGPGTRLTVT.

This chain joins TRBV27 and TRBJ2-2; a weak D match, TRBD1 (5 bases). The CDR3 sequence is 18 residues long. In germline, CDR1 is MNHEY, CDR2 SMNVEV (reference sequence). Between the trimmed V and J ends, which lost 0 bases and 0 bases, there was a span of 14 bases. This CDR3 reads CASSLSIVRAANTGELFF. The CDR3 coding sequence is TGTGCCAGCAGTTTATCGATTGTCAGGGCTGCGAACACCGGGGAGCTGTTTTTT.

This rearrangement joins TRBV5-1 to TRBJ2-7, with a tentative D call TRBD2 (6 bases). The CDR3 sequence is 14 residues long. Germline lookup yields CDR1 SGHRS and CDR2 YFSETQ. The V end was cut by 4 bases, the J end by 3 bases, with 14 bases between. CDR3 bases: TGCGCCAGCAGCCCGGGACTGGGAAACTACGAGCAGTACTTC. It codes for CASSPGLGNYEQYF.

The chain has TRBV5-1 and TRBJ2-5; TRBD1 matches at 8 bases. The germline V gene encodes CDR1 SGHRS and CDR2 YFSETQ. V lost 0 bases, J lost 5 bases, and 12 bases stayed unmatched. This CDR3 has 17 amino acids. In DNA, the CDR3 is TGCGCCAGCAGCTTGGGTGTCGCAGGGGGCCATATGGAGACCCAGTACTTC. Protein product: CASSLGVAGGHMETQYF.

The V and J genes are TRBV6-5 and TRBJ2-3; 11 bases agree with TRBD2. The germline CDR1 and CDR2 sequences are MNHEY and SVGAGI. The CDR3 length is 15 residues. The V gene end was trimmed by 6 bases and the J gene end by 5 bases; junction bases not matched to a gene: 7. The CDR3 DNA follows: TGTGCCAGCAGCCGCGGGACTAGCGGATTAGATACGCAGTATTTT. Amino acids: CASSRGTSGLDTQYF.

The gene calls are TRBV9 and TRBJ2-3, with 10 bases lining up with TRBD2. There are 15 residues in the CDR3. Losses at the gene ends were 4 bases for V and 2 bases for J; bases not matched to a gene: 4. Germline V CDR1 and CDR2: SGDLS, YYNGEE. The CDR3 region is CASSPGLADTDTQYF. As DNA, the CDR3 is TGTGCCAGCAGCCCAGGACTAGCGGACACAGATACGCAGTATTTT.

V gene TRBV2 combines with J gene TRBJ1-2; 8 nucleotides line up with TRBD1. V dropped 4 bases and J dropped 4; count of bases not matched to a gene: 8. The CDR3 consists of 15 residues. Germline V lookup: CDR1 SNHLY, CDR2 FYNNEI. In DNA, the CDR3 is TGTGCCAGCAGTGTATCCGACAGGGGTGGCTATGGCTACACCTTC. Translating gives CASSVSDRGGYGYTF. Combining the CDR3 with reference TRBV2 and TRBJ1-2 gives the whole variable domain EPEVTQTPSHQVTQMGQEVILRCVPISNHLYFYWYRQILGQKVEFLVSFYNNEISEKSEIFDDQFSVERPDGSNFTLKIRSTKLEDSAMYFCASSVSDRGGYGYTFGSGTRLTVV.

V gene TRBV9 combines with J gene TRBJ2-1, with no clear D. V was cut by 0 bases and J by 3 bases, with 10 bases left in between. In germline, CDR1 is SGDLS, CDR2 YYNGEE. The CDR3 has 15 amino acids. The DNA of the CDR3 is TGTGCCAGCAGCGTAGTGGGTAGCAGCTACAATGAGCAGTTCTTC. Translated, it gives CASSVVGSSYNEQFF.

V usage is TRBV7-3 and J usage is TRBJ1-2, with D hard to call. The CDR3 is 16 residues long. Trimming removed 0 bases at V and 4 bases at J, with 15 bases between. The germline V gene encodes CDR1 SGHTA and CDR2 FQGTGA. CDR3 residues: CASSLTGSPGSYGYTF. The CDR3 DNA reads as TGTGCCAGCAGCTTAACTGGATCGCCGGGGAGCTATGGCTACACCTTC. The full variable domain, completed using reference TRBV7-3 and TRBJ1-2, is GAGVSQTPSNKVTEKGKYVELRCDPISGHTALYWYRQSLGQGPEFLIYFQGTGAADDSGLPNDRFFAVRPEGSVSTLKIQRTERGDSAVYLCASSLTGSPGSYGYTFGSGTRLTVV.

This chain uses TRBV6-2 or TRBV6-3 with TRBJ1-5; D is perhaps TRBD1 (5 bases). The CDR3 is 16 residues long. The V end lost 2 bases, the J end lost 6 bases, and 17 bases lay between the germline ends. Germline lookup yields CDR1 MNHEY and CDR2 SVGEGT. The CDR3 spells CASSYRSIQGSQPQHF. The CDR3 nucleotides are TGTGCCAGCAGTTACCGTTCAATCCAGGGTAGTCAGCCCCAGCATTTT.

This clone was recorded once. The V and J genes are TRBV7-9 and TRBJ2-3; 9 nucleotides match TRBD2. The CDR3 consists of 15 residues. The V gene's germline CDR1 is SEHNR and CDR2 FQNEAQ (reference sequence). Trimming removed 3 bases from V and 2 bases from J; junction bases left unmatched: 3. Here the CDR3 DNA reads TGTGCCAGCAGCTTCTCTAGCGGGATCACAGATACGCAGTATTTT. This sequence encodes CASSFSSGITDTQYF.

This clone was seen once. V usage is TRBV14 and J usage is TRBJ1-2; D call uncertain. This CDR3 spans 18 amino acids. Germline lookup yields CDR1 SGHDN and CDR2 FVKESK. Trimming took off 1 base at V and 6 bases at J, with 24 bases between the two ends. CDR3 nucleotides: TGTGCCAGCAGCCAAGGGTGGGGAGACGATACTTCTGCGAATGGCTACACCTTC. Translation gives CASSQGWGDDTSANGYTF.

This CDR3 reads CASRREQGWDTEAFF. DNA of the CDR3: TGTGCCAGCAGGCGAGAACAGGGCTGGGACACTGAAGCTTTCTTT. V usage is TRBV3-1 (or the pseudogene TRBV3-2) and J usage is TRBJ1-1, with D tentatively TRBD1 (6 bases). Germline V gene lookup returns CDR1 LGHDT and CDR2 YNNKEL (reference sequence). The V gene lost 6 bases and the J gene lost 3 bases, with 17 bases spanning the gap. This CDR3 region has 15 residues.

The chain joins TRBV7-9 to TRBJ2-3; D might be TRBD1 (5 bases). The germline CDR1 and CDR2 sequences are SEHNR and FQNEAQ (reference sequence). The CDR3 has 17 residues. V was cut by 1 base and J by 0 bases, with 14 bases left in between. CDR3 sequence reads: CASSLEGARASTDTQYF. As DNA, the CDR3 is TGTGCCAGCAGCTTAGAAGGGGCACGGGCTAGCACAGATACGCAGTATTTT.

CDR3 in amino acids: CASSQGATSSYEQYF. For the CDR3, the DNA is TGCGCCAGCAGCCAAGGGGCGACTAGCTCCTACGAGCAGTACTTC. The chain combines TRBV4-1 with TRBJ2-7; D is perhaps TRBD2 (6 bases). Trimming left V 1 base short and J 0 bases short, with 10 bases between. The CDR3 sequence is 15 residues long. CDR1 is MGHRA and CDR2 is YSYEKL in the germline V gene.

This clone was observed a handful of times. CDR3 DNA: TGTGCCAGCAGTCTGTCAGGTCGGGGTGGCTACACCTTC. It codes for CASSLSGRGGYTF. This chain uses TRBV6-4 with TRBJ1-2; D remains ambiguous. V lost 5 bases and J lost 7, with 14 bases in between. This CDR3 has 13 amino acids. The germline V gene encodes CDR1 MRHNA and CDR2 SNTAGT.

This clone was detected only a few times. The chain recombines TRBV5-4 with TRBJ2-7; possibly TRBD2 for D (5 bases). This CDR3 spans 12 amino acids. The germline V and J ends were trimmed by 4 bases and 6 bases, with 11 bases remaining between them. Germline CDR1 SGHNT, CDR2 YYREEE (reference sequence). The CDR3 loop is CASSLLAGEQYF. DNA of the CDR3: TGTGCCAGCAGCCTTCTCGCGGGCGAGCAGTACTTC.

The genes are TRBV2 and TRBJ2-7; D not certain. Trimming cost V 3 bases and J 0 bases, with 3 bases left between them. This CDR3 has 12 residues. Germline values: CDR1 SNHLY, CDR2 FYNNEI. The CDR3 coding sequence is TGTGCCAGCAGTGACTACTCCTACGAGCAGTACTTC. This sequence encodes CASSDYSYEQYF.

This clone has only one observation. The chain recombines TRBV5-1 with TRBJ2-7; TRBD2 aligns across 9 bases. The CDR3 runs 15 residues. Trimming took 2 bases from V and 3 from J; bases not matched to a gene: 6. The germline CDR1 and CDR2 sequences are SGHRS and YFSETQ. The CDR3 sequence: CASSFPDSGSYEQYF. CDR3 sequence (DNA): TGCGCCAGCAGCTTCCCGGATAGCGGGAGCTACGAGCAGTACTTC.